The sequence of this T cell receptor (beta chain) was determined in a study of beta chain features in type 1 diabetes. This CDR3 is built from 14 residues. The germline V gene encodes CDR1 SGHNT and CDR2 YYREEE (reference sequence). Deletions cut 4 bases from V and 5 bases from J, with 15 bases between. What was sequenced were expressed TCRB transcripts, since all of the isolated RNA had been reverse transcribed. The method was immunoSEQ multiplex PCR; TCRdb's version includes in-frame clones alone and lacks a portion of them. The table has hundreds of thousands of clones, about 14% seen once. This receptor was taken from a man aged 25-45 years in good health. The sequencing input was central memory CD4+ T cells from blood. The rearrangement joins TRBV5-4 to TRBJ2-5; D is possibly TRBD1 or TRBD2 (6 bases each). The CDR3 DNA is TGTGCCAGCAGCAAAGGGGGGCCCGGGGAGACCCAGTACTTC. It translates to CASSKGGPGETQYF.